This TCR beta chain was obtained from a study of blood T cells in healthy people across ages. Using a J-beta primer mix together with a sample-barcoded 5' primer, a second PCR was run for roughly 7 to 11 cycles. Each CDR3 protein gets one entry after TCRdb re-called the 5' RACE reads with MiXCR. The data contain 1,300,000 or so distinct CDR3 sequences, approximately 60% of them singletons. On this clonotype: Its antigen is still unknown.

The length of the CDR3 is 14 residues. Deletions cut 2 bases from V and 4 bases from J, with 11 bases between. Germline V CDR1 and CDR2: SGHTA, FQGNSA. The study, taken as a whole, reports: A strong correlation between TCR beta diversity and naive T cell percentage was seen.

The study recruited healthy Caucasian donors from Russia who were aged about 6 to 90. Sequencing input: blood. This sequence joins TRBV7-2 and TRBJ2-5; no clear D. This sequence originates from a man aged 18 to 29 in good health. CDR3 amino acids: CASSLRSFRETQYF. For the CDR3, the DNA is TGTGCCAGCAGCTTAAGAAGTTTTCGAGAGACCCAGTACTTC.